The source of this T cell receptor (beta chain) is a study of OX40 agonist ivuxolimab in advanced cancers. About the research overall: Patients with hepatocellular carcinoma, melanoma, renal cell or head and neck cancer made up the dose-escalation patients.

General study points: At 0.1 to 3.0 mg/kg, clonal expansion of CD4+ and CD8+ blood T cells had occurred by week 6.

About this clone: What it binds is not known.

The repertoire was sequenced with immunoSEQ multiplex PCR; TCRdb's copy has only in-frame clones and lacks some. The profile covers fewer than 50,000 clones, with 85% to 95% appearing a single time and roughly 15% taken by the ten largest. The CDR3 runs to 15 residues. Trimming took off 4 bases at V and 0 bases at J, with 14 bases between the two ends. Germline V CDR1 and CDR2: SGHNT, YYREEE (reference sequence). This clonotype was sampled from an adult with an advanced solid tumor such as melanoma, head and neck, liver or kidney cancer. The chain uses TRBV5-4 and TRBJ2-7; D is possibly TRBD2 (5 bases). Specimen: CD4+ or CD8+ T cells sorted from blood, collected in a trial of the OX40 agonist ivuxolimab. As DNA, the CDR3 is TGTGCCAGCAGCCCCGACCGGACTGGCTCCTACGAGCAGTACTTC. This gives the protein CASSPDRTGSYEQYF. Together with reference TRBV5-4 and TRBJ2-7, the CDR3 gives the full variable domain: ETGVTQSPTHLIKTRGQQVTLRCSSQSGHNTVSWYQQALGQGPQFIFQYYREEENGRGNFPPRFSGLQFPNYSSELNVNALELDDSALYLCASSPDRTGSYEQYFGPGTRLTVT.